A single sample is the source of the 17 T cell receptor beta chains below, sequenced in a study of T cell responses to AZD1222 COVID-19 vaccine. Libraries were prepared by immunoSEQ multiplex PCR; TCRdb keeps only in-frame clonotypes and omits some of them. Of roughly 180,000 clones in the sample, just over 85% were seen once. The sample in question was peripheral blood, obtained on day 0 of AZD1222 vaccination. The receptor set was obtained from an adult in good health.

The rearrangement joins TRBV7-2 to TRBJ1-2, with 7 bases that match TRBD1. From germline, CDR1 is SGHTA and CDR2 FQGNSA. CDR3 length: 14 amino acids. J gave up 6 bases and V 6 bases, and 10 bases lay outside the gene matches. CDR3: CASSRYTGAHGYTF. The DNA of the CDR3 is TGTGCCAGCAGTCGCTATACAGGGGCTCATGGCTACACCTTC.

V and J are TRBV5-1 and TRBJ1-1; D is possibly TRBD1 (5 bases). Germline assignment: CDR1 SGHRS and CDR2 YFSETQ. V was pared by 4 bases and J by 0 bases, with 16 bases between. The CDR3 loop spans 16 amino acids. The CDR3 here is CASSPDGAGMNTEAFF. The CDR3 DNA reads TGCGCCAGCAGCCCGGACGGGGCAGGCATGAACACTGAAGCTTTCTTT.

The chain joins TRBV6-6 to TRBJ1-2; D is ambiguous. In germline, CDR1 is MNHNY, CDR2 SVGAGI (reference sequence). The CDR3 extends over 16 amino acids. The ends were cut back, 3 bases at V and 0 bases at J, with 14 bases in the middle. The CDR3 sequence: CASSYLPAGTNYGYTF. The CDR3 DNA follows: TGTGCCAGCAGTTATCTCCCAGCCGGGACTAACTATGGCTACACCTTC.

The rearrangement uses TRBV7-3 and TRBJ2-1; weak D call: TRBD2 (6 bases). The CDR3 contains 16 residues. V lost 6 bases to trimming and J lost 2 bases, with 17 bases between them. Germline CDR1 and CDR2: SGHTA and FQGTGA. The CDR3 nucleotides are TGTGCCAGCAGGTTAGTGGGACTTCAACCCTACAATGAGCAGTTCTTC. Residues: CASRLVGLQPYNEQFF.

The chain is built from TRBV6-5 and TRBJ1-2; a possible D gene is TRBD1 (6 bases). CDR3 length equals 15 residues. Deletions cut 0 bases from V and 8 bases from J, with 16 bases between. The germline CDR1 and CDR2 sequences are MNHEY and SVGAGI. Written as DNA, the CDR3 is TGTGCCAGCAGTTACTCGATCTACAGGGCAGAGGGCTACACCTTC. Amino acids: CASSYSIYRAEGYTF.

The V gene is TRBV19, the J gene TRBJ1-5; 8 nucleotides line up with TRBD1. Germline V gene lookup returns CDR1 LNHDA and CDR2 SQIVND (reference sequence). The CDR3 runs to 17 residues. Germline trimming cut 6 bases from V and 0 bases from J; bases unmatched to any gene: 10. The CDR3 reads CASRNGQGVYSNQPQHF. CDR3 DNA: TGTGCCAGTAGAAACGGACAGGGTGTATATAGCAATCAGCCCCAGCATTTT. Using reference TRBV19 and TRBJ1-5 for the parts outside the CDR3, the full variable domain is DGGITQSPKYLFRKEGQNVTLSCEQNLNHDAMYWYRQDPGQGLRLIYYSQIVNDFQKGDIAEGYSVSREKKESFPLTVTSAQKNPTAFYLCASRNGQGVYSNQPQHFGDGTRLSIL.

This sequence joins TRBV10-1 and TRBJ1-1; 8 bases line up with TRBD1. J lost 4 bases, V lost 4 bases, and 2 bases had no gene match. The CDR3 extends over 13 amino acids. Germline loops: CDR1 WNHNN, CDR2 SYGVQD (reference sequence). This CDR3 reads CASSAQGATEAFF. For the CDR3, the DNA is TGCGCCAGCAGTGCGCAGGGGGCCACTGAAGCTTTCTTT.

The rearrangement links TRBV28 to TRBJ1-2; no definite D call. Germline V gene lookup returns CDR1 MDHEN and CDR2 SYDVKM. V was cut by 5 bases and J by 5 bases, with 18 bases left in between. The CDR3 is 15 amino acids. The CDR3 coding sequence is TGTGCCAGCAGTCTCCCACCACTCCGCGGGTATGGCTACACCTTC. Protein sequence: CASSLPPLRGYGYTF.

The genes are TRBV10-2 and TRBJ1-5; TRBD1 agrees at 7 bases. Germline CDR1 is WSHSY and CDR2 is SAAADI. This CDR3 contains 14 residues. V gave up 4 bases and J gave up 2 bases; unmatched junction bases: 2. CDR3 bases: TGCGCCAGCAGTGTTACAGGGGGCAATCAGCCCCAGCATTTT. Amino acid sequence: CASSVTGGNQPQHF.

This chain uses TRBV10-1 with TRBJ2-7; TRBD1 matches at 10 bases. Trimming took 5 bases from V and 6 from J; bases not matched to a gene: 7. Germline CDR1 and CDR2: WNHNN and SYGVQD (reference sequence). The CDR3 has 14 residues. For the CDR3, the DNA is TGCGCCAGCAGTTCAGGGGGACAGGGGTTCGAGCAGTACTTC. It encodes CASSSGGQGFEQYF.

The chain employs TRBV12-5 and TRBJ2-3; tentatively, D is TRBD2 (6 bases). CDR3 length: 13 residues. CDR1 is LGHNT, CDR2 FRNRAP, per germline. V was trimmed by 4 bases and J by 5 bases, leaving 10 bases between them. The CDR3: CASGSPGRDTQYF. The CDR3 DNA reads as TGTGCTAGTGGTTCCCCCGGGAGAGATACGCAGTATTTT. Full variable domain (missing parts from reference TRBV12-5 and TRBJ2-3): DARVTQTPRHKVTEMGQEVTMRCQPILGHNTVFWYRQTMMQGLELLAYFRNRAPLDDSGMPKDRFSAEMPDATLATLKIQPSEPRDSAVYFCASGSPGRDTQYFGPGTRLTVL.

A remark on this clone: The sample has other DNA sequences that encode this CDR3 too. The chain carries TRBV4-3 and TRBJ1-1, with 8 positions matching TRBD1. The junction had 2 bases not matched to a gene; V was cut back by 4 bases and J by 1 base. The germline V gene encodes CDR1 LGHNA and CDR2 YSLEER. The CDR3 length is 14 residues. In DNA form, the CDR3 reads TGCGCCAGCAGCCGGGGGACAGGGAACACTGAAGCTTTCTTT. This codes for CASSRGTGNTEAFF.

The chain links TRBV5-8 to TRBJ2-7; TRBD2 aligns across 9 bases. The V gene end was trimmed by 0 bases and the J gene end by 3 bases; junction bases not matched to a gene: 7. Looked up from germline, CDR1 is SGHTS and CDR2 is YDEGEE. The CDR3 extends over 16 amino acids. The CDR3 region has the DNA TGTGCCAGCAGCTTGGCCGAGGCGGGAGGGTTCTACGAGCAGTACTTC. Residues: CASSLAEAGGFYEQYF. Full variable domain (rest looked up from reference TRBV5-8 and TRBJ2-7): EAGVTQSPTHLIKTRGQQATLRCSPISGHTSVYWYQQALGLGLQFLLWYDEGEERNRGNFPPRFSGRQFPNYSSELNVNALELEDSALYLCASSLAEAGGFYEQYFGPGTRLTVT.

The chain recombines TRBV7-8 with TRBJ1-4; 7 nucleotides align to TRBD1. J was trimmed by 4 bases and V by 7 bases; bases with no gene match: 15. The CDR3 runs to 17 residues. Per germline, CDR1 SGHVS and CDR2 FQNEAQ. CDR3 bases: TGTGCCAGCACCCCTTATAGGCTGGGACAGATTAATGAAAAACTGTTTTTT. Translated: CASTPYRLGQINEKLFF.

The chain combines TRBV10-1 with TRBJ2-1; TRBD2 might be the D (6 bases). Trimming removed 4 bases from V and 8 bases from J, with 12 bases in between. The CDR3 has 13 residues. From germline, CDR1 is WNHNN and CDR2 SYGVQD (reference sequence). CDR3: CASSVPGVDEQFF. CDR3 bases: TGCGCCAGCAGTGTTCCGGGAGTGGATGAGCAGTTCTTC.

The V and J genes are TRBV13 and TRBJ1-6, with D tentatively TRBD1 (5 bases). V dropped 3 bases and J dropped 10 bases, with 13 bases sitting between them. The CDR3 spans 14 residues. Per germline, CDR1 PRHDT and CDR2 FYEKMQ (reference sequence). The CDR3 spells CASSLRQIGSPLHF. CDR3 bases: TGTGCCAGCAGCTTGAGACAGATTGGGTCACCCCTCCACTTT.

This clone was counted once. The chain has TRBV9 and TRBJ1-1; possibly TRBD1 for D (6 bases). V was shortened by 4 bases and J by 3 bases, with 13 bases between the two germline ends. Per germline, CDR1 SGDLS and CDR2 YYNGEE. This CDR3 is 14 amino acids long. The CDR3 protein is CASSPTPGDTEAFF. CDR3 coding DNA: TGTGCCAGCAGCCCTACGCCAGGGGACACTGAAGCTTTCTTT.